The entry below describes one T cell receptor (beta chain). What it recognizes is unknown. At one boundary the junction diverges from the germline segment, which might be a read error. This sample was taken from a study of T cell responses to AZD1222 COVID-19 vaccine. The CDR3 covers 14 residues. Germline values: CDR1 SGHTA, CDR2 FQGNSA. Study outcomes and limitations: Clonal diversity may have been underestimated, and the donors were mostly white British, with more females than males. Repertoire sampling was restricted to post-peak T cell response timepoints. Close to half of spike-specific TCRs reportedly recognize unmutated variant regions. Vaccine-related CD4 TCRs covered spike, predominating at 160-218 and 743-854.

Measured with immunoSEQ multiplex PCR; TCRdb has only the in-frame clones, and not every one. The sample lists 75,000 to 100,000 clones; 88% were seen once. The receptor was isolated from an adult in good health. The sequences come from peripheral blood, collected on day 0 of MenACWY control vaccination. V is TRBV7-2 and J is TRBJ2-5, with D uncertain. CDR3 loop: CASSLDNLPESQYF. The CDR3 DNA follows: TGTGCCAGCAGCTTAGACAACCTCCCGGAGAGCCAGTACTTC. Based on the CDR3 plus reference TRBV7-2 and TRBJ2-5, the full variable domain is GAGVSQSPSNKVTEKGKDVELRCDPISGHTALYWYRQSLGQGLEFLIYFQGNSAPDKSGLPSDRFSAERTGGSVSTLTIQRTQQEDSAVYLCASSLDNLPESQYFGPGTRLLVL.